The 23 T cell receptor beta chains below all came from one sample that was sequenced in a study of OX40 agonist ivuxolimab in advanced cancers. The data were produced by immunoSEQ multiplex PCR, yet TCRdb's version contains in-frame clones alone and is incomplete. The sample carries about 35,000 clones, 92% recorded once. The sample in question was CD4+ or CD8+ T cells sorted from blood, obtained in a trial of the OX40 agonist ivuxolimab. Every receptor here comes from an adult with an advanced solid tumor such as melanoma, head and neck, liver or kidney cancer.

This rearrangement joins TRBV7-9 to TRBJ2-7; D remains unclear. CDR1 is SEHNR and CDR2 is FQNEAQ in the germline V gene (reference sequence). This CDR3 has 14 amino acids. V was clipped by 2 bases and J by 3 bases, with 11 bases between them. This chain's CDR3 is CASSLYSGYYEQYF. The DNA of the CDR3 is TGTGCCAGCAGCTTATACTCTGGATACTACGAGCAGTACTTC.

The J gene is TRBJ1-6, the V gene TRBV27, with D unclear. The CDR3 is 15 residues long. The V gene lost 8 bases and the J gene lost 3 bases, with 14 bases spanning the gap. The germline V gene encodes CDR1 MNHEY and CDR2 SMNVEV (reference sequence). CDR3 sequence reads: CASGPNPLYNSPLHF. The CDR3 DNA is TGTGCCAGCGGACCTAATCCGCTCTATAATTCACCCCTCCACTTT.

V gene TRBV7-9 combines with J gene TRBJ2-7, with 7 bases that match TRBD2. The CDR3 totals 12 residues. Germline V gene data show CDR1 as SEHNR and CDR2 as FQNEAQ (reference sequence). Trimming took 3 bases from V and 6 from J; bases not matched to a gene: 2. CDR3 region: CASSLAGVEQYF. CDR3 in DNA: TGTGCCAGCAGCTTGGCGGGGGTCGAGCAGTACTTC.

The chain uses TRBV5-4 and TRBJ1-1; 10 bases are shared with TRBD1. Looked up from germline, CDR1 is SGHNT and CDR2 is YYREEE (reference sequence). J gave up 10 bases and V 1 base, and 10 bases lay outside the gene matches. This CDR3 comprises 15 residues. CDR3: CASSLQLDRGVVAFF. CDR3 DNA sequence: TGTGCCAGCAGCTTGCAGTTGGACAGGGGGGTAGTAGCTTTCTTT.

V and J are TRBV29-1 and TRBJ2-5; 8 nucleotides align to TRBD2. Losses at the gene ends were 5 bases for V and 2 bases for J; bases not matched to a gene: 7. Germline CDR1 is SQVTM and CDR2 is ANQGSEA. The CDR3 has 14 amino acids. The CDR3 DNA follows: TGCAGCGTTAGCGGAGCGGGAGATCAAGAGACCCAGTACTTC. Encoded protein: CSVSGAGDQETQYF.

The chain uses TRBV25-1 and TRBJ1-2; maybe TRBD1 (6 bases). CDR1 is MGHDK and CDR2 is SYGVNS in the germline V gene. The V and J ends lost 4 bases and 4 bases respectively, with 13 bases between them. CDR3 length equals 14 residues. The CDR3 DNA follows: TGTGCCAGCAGTGTGACAGGTCGTGGCTATGGCTACACCTTC. Translating gives CASSVTGRGYGYTF.

This chain links TRBV13 with TRBJ1-2, with D maybe TRBD1 (5 bases). Deletions cut 2 bases from V and 4 bases from J, with 20 bases between. The CDR3 totals 17 residues. Germline V CDR1 and CDR2: PRHDT, FYEKMQ (reference sequence). CDR3 sequence: CASSLWGPTIKGYGYTF. In nucleotides, the CDR3 is TGTGCCAGCAGCTTATGGGGACCGACAATTAAGGGCTATGGCTACACCTTC.

V usage is TRBV28 and J usage is TRBJ2-1, with D tentatively TRBD1 (6 bases). The germline V and J ends were trimmed by 7 bases and 8 bases, with 33 bases remaining between them. The CDR3 has 19 residues. Germline CDR1 MDHEN, CDR2 SYDVKM. CDR3 DNA sequence: TGTGCCAGCACTGAGCCCCCGGACAGTTCGCGGCCCCTCCGCGATGAGCAGTTCTTC. Protein: CASTEPPDSSRPLRDEQFF.

This clone was detected a few times. CDR3 loop: CASGTGHGTEAFF. The CDR3 nucleotides read TGTGCCAGCGGGACAGGGCATGGCACTGAAGCTTTCTTT. This chain links TRBV5-8 with TRBJ1-1; 9 bases match TRBD1. The CDR3 has 13 residues. Trimming removed 7 bases from V and 4 bases from J; junction bases left unmatched: 5. Germline assignment: CDR1 SGHTS and CDR2 YDEGEE.

The chain couples TRBV5-1 to TRBJ2-2; no reliable D call. The germline V gene encodes CDR1 SGHRS and CDR2 YFSETQ. V was shortened by 6 bases and J by 6 bases, with 12 bases between the two germline ends. The CDR3 consists of 13 residues. The CDR3 region is CASKLGNAGELFF. CDR3 nucleotide sequence: TGCGCCAGCAAGTTAGGCAACGCCGGGGAGCTGTTTTTT.

V gene TRBV5-8 combines with J gene TRBJ2-2; 7 bases align to TRBD1. Germline V gene sequence: CDR1 SGHTS, CDR2 YDEGEE. The CDR3 is 17 residues long. V was pared by 3 bases and J by 1 base, with 9 bases of the junction left unmatched. The CDR3 DNA sequence: TGTGCCAGCAGCTCCTCCGGGACAGAACTGAACACCGGGGAGCTGTTTTTT. This translates into CASSSSGTELNTGELFF.

This chain uses TRBV9 with TRBJ2-1, with 9 bases that match TRBD1. The germline V gene has CDR1 SGDLS and CDR2 YYNGEE. CDR3 size: 16 residues. The V gene end was trimmed by 0 bases and the J gene end by 7 bases; junction bases not matched to a gene: 8. This chain's CDR3 is CASSVVRQGERNEQFF. CDR3 DNA sequence: TGTGCCAGCAGCGTAGTGAGACAGGGGGAACGGAATGAGCAGTTCTTC.

The chain has TRBV10-2 and TRBJ2-3; TRBD2 matches at 9 bases. The CDR3 consists of 18 residues. Germline V gene sequence: CDR1 WSHSY, CDR2 SAAADI. V lost 0 bases, J lost 3 bases, and 10 bases stayed unmatched. Written as DNA, the CDR3 is TGCGCCAGCAGTGAGTCCTGGATAGCGGGAGAGGGGACAGATACGCAGTATTTT. Amino acids: CASSESWIAGEGTDTQYF.

The chain carries TRBV5-6 and TRBJ2-7; D perhaps matches TRBD2 (5 bases). Trimming took off 2 bases at V and 6 bases at J, with 9 bases between the two ends. Germline assignment: CDR1 SGHDT and CDR2 YYEEEE. CDR3 size: 12 residues. This CDR3 reads CASSFAAAEQYF. Here the CDR3 DNA reads TGTGCCAGCAGCTTTGCAGCGGCCGAGCAGTACTTC.

The CDR3 DNA is TGTGCCAGCAGCTTGGGGCAGAATTACGAGCAGTACTTC. Translating it yields CASSLGQNYEQYF. This chain joins TRBV5-6 and TRBJ2-7; unclear D gene. This CDR3 is 13 amino acids long. Trimming took off 0 bases at V and 4 bases at J, with 8 bases between the two ends. Germline CDR1 reads SGHDT; CDR2 reads YYEEEE.

The chain employs TRBV5-4 and TRBJ1-6, with 8 bases fitting TRBD1. Germline CDR1 and CDR2: SGHNT and YYREEE (reference sequence). The junction had 9 bases not matched to a gene; V was cut back by 0 bases and J by 7 bases. The CDR3 length is 17 residues. As DNA, the CDR3 is TGTGCCAGCAGCTTGGTAACGCCGACAGGGGTCAATTCACCCCTCCACTTT. Amino acids: CASSLVTPTGVNSPLHF. The full variable domain, rest sourced from reference TRBV5-4 and TRBJ1-6, is ETGVTQSPTHLIKTRGQQVTLRCSSQSGHNTVSWYQQALGQGPQFIFQYYREEENGRGNFPPRFSGLQFPNYSSELNVNALELDDSALYLCASSLVTPTGVNSPLHFGNGTRLTVT.

V usage is TRBV5-5 and J usage is TRBJ2-3; D remains ambiguous. V was cut by 0 bases and J by 5 bases, with 10 bases left in between. Germline CDR1 reads SGHKS; CDR2 reads YYEKEE (reference sequence). This CDR3 spans 14 amino acids. CDR3 sequence: CASSLASSQDTQYF. The CDR3 region has the DNA TGTGCCAGCAGCTTGGCCTCATCCCAAGATACGCAGTATTTT.

The chain carries TRBV6-4 and TRBJ2-3; 9 bases match TRBD2. V lost 3 bases to trimming and J lost 3 bases; unmatched junction nucleotides: 4. There are 15 residues in the CDR3. CDR1 and CDR2 from the germline V gene are MRHNA and SNTAGT. This CDR3 reads CASSEESGRTDTQYF. CDR3 DNA sequence: TGTGCCAGCAGTGAGGAGAGCGGGAGGACAGATACGCAGTATTTT.

The V and J genes are TRBV28 and TRBJ2-7; TRBD1 matches at 10 bases. Germline V gives CDR1 MDHEN, CDR2 SYDVKM. This CDR3 is 14 amino acids long. The V gene end was trimmed by 6 bases and the J gene end by 3 bases; junction bases not matched to a gene: 5. CDR3 protein: CASSLGTGVYEQYF. Written as DNA, the CDR3 is TGTGCCAGCAGCCTCGGGACAGGGGTCTACGAGCAGTACTTC.

The chain carries TRBV9 and TRBJ1-6; 7 bases align to TRBD1. J gave up 0 bases and V 3 bases, and 3 bases lay outside the gene matches. CDR1 SGDLS and CDR2 YYNGEE come from the germline V gene. The CDR3 covers 16 residues. As DNA, the CDR3 is TGTGCCAGCAGCGACCGGGACAGCTCCTATAATTCACCCCTCCACTTT. The encoded protein is CASSDRDSSYNSPLHF.

The chain has TRBV28 and TRBJ2-7; D unclear. Between the trimmed V and J ends, which lost 5 bases and 2 bases, there was a span of 13 bases. Germline CDR1 MDHEN, CDR2 SYDVKM. The CDR3 totals 14 residues. The CDR3 nucleotides are TGTGCCAGCAGTGCCCTCGAGAGGACCTACGAGCAGTACTTC. It is translated as CASSALERTYEQYF.

This chain joins TRBV28 and TRBJ1-2; D gene uncertain. Germline V gives CDR1 MDHEN, CDR2 SYDVKM. With 5 bases removed from V and 2 bases from J, the gap between germline ends came to 12 bases. The CDR3 covers 14 residues. In DNA form, the CDR3 reads TGTGCCAGCAGTATCCCGACACCGAACTATGGCTACACCTTC. It yields the protein CASSIPTPNYGYTF.

The chain employs TRBV5-1 and TRBJ2-7; D unclear. CDR1 is SGHRS, CDR2 YFSETQ, per germline. V lost 3 bases, J lost 6 bases, and 7 bases lay in between. This CDR3 has 11 residues. The CDR3 DNA reads as TGCGCCAGCAGCTCTTCGGGCGAGCAGTACTTC. Amino acid sequence: CASSSSGEQYF.